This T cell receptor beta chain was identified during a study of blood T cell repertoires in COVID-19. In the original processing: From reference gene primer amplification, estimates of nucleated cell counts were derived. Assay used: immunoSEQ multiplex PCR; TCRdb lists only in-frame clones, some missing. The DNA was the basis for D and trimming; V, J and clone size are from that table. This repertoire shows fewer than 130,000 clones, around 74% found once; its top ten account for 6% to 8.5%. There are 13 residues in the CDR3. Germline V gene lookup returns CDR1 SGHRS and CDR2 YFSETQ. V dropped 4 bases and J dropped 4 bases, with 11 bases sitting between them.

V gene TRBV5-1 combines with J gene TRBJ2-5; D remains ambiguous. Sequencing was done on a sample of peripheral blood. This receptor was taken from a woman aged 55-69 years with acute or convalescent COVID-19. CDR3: CASSPWVAETQYF. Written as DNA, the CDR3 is TGCGCCAGCAGCCCGTGGGTAGCAGAGACCCAGTACTTC.